The 3 T cell receptor beta chains below all came from one sample that was sequenced in a study of beta chain features in type 1 diabetes. Study outcomes and limitations: Moderate yet significant TCRB CDR3 shortening was seen in Type 1 diabetes patients in all four CD4+ subsets.

Every bit of the isolated RNA underwent reverse transcription, so sequencing read expressed TCRB transcripts. The data were produced by immunoSEQ multiplex PCR, yet TCRdb's version contains in-frame clones alone and is incomplete. The table records under 300,000 clones, roughly a tenth of them present only once. These receptors have no identified antigens. The sequenced material came from naive CD4+ T cells from blood. The receptors here all came from a man younger than 45 with type 1 diabetes.

This clone was detected only a few times. The V gene is TRBV7-2, the J gene TRBJ2-7, with TRBD2 matching 11 bases. Germline CDR1 and CDR2: SGHTA and FQGNSA. The CDR3 contains 15 residues. V was pared by 3 bases and J by 4 bases, with 5 bases of the junction left unmatched. The CDR3, as DNA: TGTGCCAGCAGCTTGGGGCTAGCGGGGGGTTACGAGCAGTACTTC. Translated, it gives CASSLGLAGGYEQYF. Full variable domain (outside the CDR3, taken from reference TRBV7-2 and TRBJ2-7): GAGVSQSPSNKVTEKGKDVELRCDPISGHTALYWYRQSLGQGLEFLIYFQGNSAPDKSGLPSDRFSAERTGGSVSTLTIQRTQQEDSAVYLCASSLGLAGGYEQYFGPGTRLTVT.

The chain employs TRBV9 and TRBJ1-3; no firm D call. Germline-derived CDR1 and CDR2 are SGDLS and YYNGEE. Trimming left V 0 bases short and J 8 bases short, with 12 bases between. There are 14 residues in the CDR3. CDR3 nucleotide sequence: TGTGCCAGCAGCGTAGATGCGCTGCGGGACACCATATATTTT. It yields the protein CASSVDALRDTIYF. The complete variable domain, with remaining parts taken from reference TRBV9 and TRBJ1-3, reads DSGVTQTPKHLITATGQRVTLRCSPRSGDLSVYWYQQSLDQGLQFLIQYYNGEERAKGNILERFSAQQFPDLHSELNLSSLELGDSALYFCASSVDALRDTIYFGEGSWLTVV.

This clone was seen a few times. The rearrangement links TRBV7-9 to TRBJ1-1, with 9 bases lining up with TRBD1. Germline V gene lookup returns CDR1 SEHNR and CDR2 FQNEAQ (reference sequence). The ends lost 4 bases at V and 7 bases at J; junction bases unmatched: 10. This CDR3 has 15 residues. In DNA, the CDR3 is TGTGCCAGCAGCTCGTGGGCAGGGACAGGGATTGAAGCTTTCTTT. This translates into CASSSWAGTGIEAFF.